The entry that follows covers one T cell receptor (beta chain) sequence. As yet, its antigen is unknown. The entry originates in a study of CD8+CD57+ T cells in acquired aplastic anemia. The overall study: DNA per sorted CD4+ or CD8+ sample ranged about 0.2 to 30 ug, averaging around 3 ug.

Germline CDR1 is LNHNV and CDR2 is YYDKDF (reference sequence). The length of the CDR3 is 14 residues. V was clipped by 0 bases and J by 6 bases, with 12 bases between them. Whole-study results and caveats: With respect to CD8+ Simpson's diversity, patients and controls did not differ significantly.

TCR beta VDJ and CDR3 were profiled, and genomic DNA was the template. One entry per CDR3 protein results from TCRdb running MiXCR on the reads. The sample has 150,000 to 200,000 distinct CDR3 sequences; around 48% are singletons. An expansion of CD8+CD57+ cells by flow cytometry had been shown in patients chosen for sequencing. Severe acquired aplastic anemia was present in every patient. The blood sampling took place in patients who had so far received no therapy. This chain links TRBV15 with TRBJ2-7, with D maybe TRBD2 (5 bases). Sequenced: sorted CD4+, CD8+, or CD8+CD57+ T cells (not recorded which) from PBMCs. The receptor's source is a human donor with aplastic anemia. The CDR3 nucleotides are TGTGCCACCAGCAGAGACCCTAGCTCGGGCGAGCAGTACTTC. The encoded protein is CATSRDPSSGEQYF.